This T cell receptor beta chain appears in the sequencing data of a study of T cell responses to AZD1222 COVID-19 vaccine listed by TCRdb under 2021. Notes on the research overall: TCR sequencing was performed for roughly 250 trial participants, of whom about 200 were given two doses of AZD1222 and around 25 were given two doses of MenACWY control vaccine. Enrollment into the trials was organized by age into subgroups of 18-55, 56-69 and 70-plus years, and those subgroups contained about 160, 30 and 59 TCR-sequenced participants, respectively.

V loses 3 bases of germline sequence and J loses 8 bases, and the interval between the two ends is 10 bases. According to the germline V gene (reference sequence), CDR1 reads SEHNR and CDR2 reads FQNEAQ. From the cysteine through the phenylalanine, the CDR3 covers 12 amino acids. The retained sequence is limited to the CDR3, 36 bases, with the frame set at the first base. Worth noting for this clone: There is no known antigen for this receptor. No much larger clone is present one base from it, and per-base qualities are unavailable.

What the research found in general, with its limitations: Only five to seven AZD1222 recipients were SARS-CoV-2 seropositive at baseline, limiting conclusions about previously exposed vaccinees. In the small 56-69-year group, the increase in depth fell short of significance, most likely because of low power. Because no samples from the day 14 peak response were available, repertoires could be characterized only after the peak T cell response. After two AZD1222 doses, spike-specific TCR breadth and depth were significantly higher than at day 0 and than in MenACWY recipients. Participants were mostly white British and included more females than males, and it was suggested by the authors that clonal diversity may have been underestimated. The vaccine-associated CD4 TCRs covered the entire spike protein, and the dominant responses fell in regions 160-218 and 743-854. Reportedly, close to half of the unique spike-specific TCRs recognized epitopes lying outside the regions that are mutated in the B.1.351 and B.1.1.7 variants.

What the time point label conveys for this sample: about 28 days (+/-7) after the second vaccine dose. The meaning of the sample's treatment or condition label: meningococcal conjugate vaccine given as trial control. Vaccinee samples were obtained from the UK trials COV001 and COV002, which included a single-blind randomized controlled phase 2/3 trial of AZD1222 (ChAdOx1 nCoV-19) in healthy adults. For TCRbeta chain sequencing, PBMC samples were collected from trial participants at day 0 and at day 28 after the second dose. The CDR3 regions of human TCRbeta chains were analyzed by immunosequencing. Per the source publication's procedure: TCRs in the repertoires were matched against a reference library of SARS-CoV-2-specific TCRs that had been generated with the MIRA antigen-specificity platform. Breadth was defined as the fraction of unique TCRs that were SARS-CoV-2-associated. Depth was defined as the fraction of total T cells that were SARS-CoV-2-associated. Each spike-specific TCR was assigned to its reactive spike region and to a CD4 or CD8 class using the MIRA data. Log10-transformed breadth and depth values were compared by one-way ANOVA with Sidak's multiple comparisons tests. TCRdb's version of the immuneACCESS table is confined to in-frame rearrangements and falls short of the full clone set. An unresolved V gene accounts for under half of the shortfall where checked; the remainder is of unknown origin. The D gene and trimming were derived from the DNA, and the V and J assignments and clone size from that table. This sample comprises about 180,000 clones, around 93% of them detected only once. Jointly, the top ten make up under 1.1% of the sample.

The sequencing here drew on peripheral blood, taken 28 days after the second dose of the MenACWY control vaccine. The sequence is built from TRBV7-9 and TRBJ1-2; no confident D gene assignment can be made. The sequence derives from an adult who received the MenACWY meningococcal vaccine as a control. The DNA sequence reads TGTGCCAGCAGCTTCGGGGTCGGGGGCTACACCTTC. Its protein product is CASSFGVGGYTF.